Listed below are T cell receptor beta chains from one sample, sequenced in a study of T-cell memory formation after mild COVID-19. TCRdb re-derived calls from the 5' RACE reads in MiXCR, one entry per CDR3 protein. The sample records fewer than 650,000 distinct CDR3 sequences, about 20% being singletons. Sequencing input: PBMCs or a T cell subset sorted from them (not recorded which). Receptors originate from an adult woman who had mild COVID-19 (a few samples of this study predate the infection). Cell type and time point are not known. The CDR3 runs from the conserved cysteine through the conserved F or W. Fields, in order: V gene, clone size, D gene, J gene, CDR3 protein, CDR3 DNA. D genes are given only for firm matches. Rows may omit the clone size; those that give it use once, few, many or a size class.

v_call: TRBV5-1
clone_size: once
d_call: NA
j_call: TRBJ1-2
cdr3_aa: CASSLEGHGYTF
cdr3_nt: TGCGCCAGCAGCCTGGAGGGTCATGGCTACACCTTC

v_call: TRBV5-1
clone_size: NA
d_call: NA
j_call: TRBJ1-1
cdr3_aa: CASSLVWSRGRSNTEAFF
cdr3_nt: TGCGCCAGCAGCTTGGTTTGGTCGAGGGGCAGATCGAACACTGAAGCTTTCTTT

v_call: TRBV7-2
clone_size: few
d_call: NA
j_call: TRBJ1-2
cdr3_aa: CASSSSLGYGYTF
cdr3_nt: TGTGCCAGCAGCTCCTCACTGGGCTATGGCTACACCTTC

v_call: TRBV20-1
clone_size: few
d_call: NA
j_call: TRBJ2-7
cdr3_aa: CSARESGLYEQYF
cdr3_nt: TGCAGTGCGAGAGAATCAGGTCTGTACGAGCAGTACTTC

v_call: TRBV12-3/TRBV12-4
clone_size: few
d_call: TRBD1
j_call: TRBJ1-2
cdr3_aa: CASSFWTGTGAGANYGYTF
cdr3_nt: TGTGCCAGCAGTTTCTGGACCGGGACAGGGGCCGGGGCGAACTATGGCTACACCTTC

v_call: TRBV11-2
clone_size: few
d_call: TRBD2
j_call: TRBJ2-1
cdr3_aa: CASSPGLAAVNEQFF
cdr3_nt: TGTGCCAGCAGCCCGGGACTAGCGGCTGTCAATGAGCAGTTCTTC

v_call: TRBV12-5
clone_size: few
d_call: TRBD1
j_call: TRBJ2-5
cdr3_aa: CASAGTGAAETQYF
cdr3_nt: TGTGCTAGTGCCGGGACAGGGGCTGCTGAGACCCAGTACTTC

v_call: TRBV3-1
clone_size: NA
d_call: NA
j_call: TRBJ2-7
cdr3_aa: CASSQVGAGPPFYEQYF
cdr3_nt: TGTGCCAGCAGCCAAGTGGGGGCGGGGCCCCCTTTCTACGAGCAGTACTTC

v_call: TRBV24-1
clone_size: few
d_call: NA
j_call: TRBJ2-1
cdr3_aa: CATSDPRPQGSNEQFF
cdr3_nt: TGTGCCACCAGTGATCCCAGACCGCAGGGTTCCAATGAGCAGTTCTTC

v_call: TRBV7-2
clone_size: many
d_call: NA
j_call: TRBJ2-4
cdr3_aa: CASSPQSGWAQYF
cdr3_nt: TGTGCCAGCAGCCCCCAGTCAGGTTGGGCTCAGTACTTC

v_call: TRBV20-1
clone_size: NA
d_call: TRBD2
j_call: TRBJ2-7
cdr3_aa: CSARFWERGVYEQYF
cdr3_nt: TGCAGTGCCCGGTTCTGGGAGCGGGGGGTCTACGAGCAGTACTTC

v_call: TRBV5-1
clone_size: few
d_call: TRBD2
j_call: TRBJ2-7
cdr3_aa: CASSYAGSGTSREQYF
cdr3_nt: TGCGCCAGCAGCTACGCCGGCAGTGGGACTAGCCGCGAGCAGTACTTC

v_call: TRBV20-1
clone_size: NA
d_call: TRBD2
j_call: TRBJ2-2
cdr3_aa: CSASPSGRGVGELFF
cdr3_nt: TGCAGTGCTAGTCCCAGCGGGAGGGGTGTTGGGGAGCTGTTTTTT

v_call: TRBV2
clone_size: NA
d_call: NA
j_call: TRBJ2-4
cdr3_aa: CASSEEGGLAKNIQYF
cdr3_nt: TGTGCCAGCAGTGAAGAGGGGGGCCTAGCCAAAAACATTCAGTACTTC

v_call: TRBV7-3
clone_size: many
d_call: NA
j_call: TRBJ2-1
cdr3_aa: CASSTTGEQFF
cdr3_nt: TGTGCCAGCAGCACCACGGGTGAGCAGTTCTTC

v_call: TRBV6-5
clone_size: NA
d_call: NA
j_call: TRBJ1-5
cdr3_aa: CASSGPGTQPQHF
cdr3_nt: TGTGCCAGCAGTGGACCAGGGACCCAGCCCCAGCATTTT

v_call: TRBV4-1
clone_size: few
d_call: NA
j_call: TRBJ1-2
cdr3_aa: CASSQDPQRGGYTF
cdr3_nt: TGCGCCAGCAGCCAAGATCCACAGCGGGGGGGCTACACCTTC

v_call: TRBV12-3/TRBV12-4
clone_size: few
d_call: NA
j_call: TRBJ2-3
cdr3_aa: CASSLASGKDTQYF
cdr3_nt: TGTGCCAGCAGTTTAGCTAGCGGAAAGGATACGCAGTATTTT

v_call: TRBV7-2
clone_size: few
d_call: NA
j_call: TRBJ1-3
cdr3_aa: CASSPWQDRNTIYF
cdr3_nt: TGTGCCAGCAGCCCCTGGCAGGATCGAAACACCATATATTTT

v_call: TRBV9
clone_size: NA
d_call: NA
j_call: TRBJ2-3
cdr3_aa: CASSVELGGTPTDTQYF
cdr3_nt: TGTGCCAGCAGCGTAGAGTTAGGCGGGACCCCCACAGATACGCAGTATTTT

v_call: TRBV10-3
clone_size: NA
d_call: TRBD2
j_call: TRBJ2-1
cdr3_aa: CAISVSGTSGGGEQFF
cdr3_nt: TGTGCCATCAGTGTGTCCGGGACTAGCGGAGGCGGGGAGCAGTTCTTC

v_call: TRBV6-2/TRBV6-3
clone_size: once
d_call: NA
j_call: TRBJ1-2
cdr3_aa: CASSHTADYGYTF
cdr3_nt: TGTGCCAGCAGTCACACGGCGGACTATGGCTACACCTTC

v_call: TRBV5-5
clone_size: NA
d_call: NA
j_call: TRBJ1-5
cdr3_aa: CASSNTPVANQPQHF
cdr3_nt: TGTGCCAGCAGCAACACCCCGGTAGCGAATCAGCCCCAGCATTTT

v_call: TRBV7-9
clone_size: few
d_call: NA
j_call: TRBJ2-1
cdr3_aa: CASSATSSGNNEQFF
cdr3_nt: TGTGCCAGCAGCGCAACTAGCTCCGGCAACAATGAGCAGTTCTTC

v_call: TRBV10-3
clone_size: NA
d_call: NA
j_call: TRBJ1-1
cdr3_aa: CAISMNSGQWGTEAFF
cdr3_nt: TGTGCCATCAGTATGAATTCCGGACAGTGGGGGACTGAAGCTTTCTTT

v_call: TRBV6-1
clone_size: NA
d_call: NA
j_call: TRBJ2-4
cdr3_aa: CASSVGWAIQYF
cdr3_nt: TGTGCCAGCAGTGTCGGGTGGGCCATTCAGTACTTC

v_call: TRBV6-2/TRBV6-3
clone_size: NA
d_call: NA
j_call: TRBJ2-1
cdr3_aa: CASSYGAEQFF
cdr3_nt: TGTGCCAGCAGTTACGGAGCGGAGCAGTTCTTC

v_call: TRBV7-2
clone_size: few
d_call: NA
j_call: TRBJ2-3
cdr3_aa: CASSSRTATDTQYF
cdr3_nt: TGTGCCAGCAGCTCCCGGACAGCCACAGATACGCAGTATTTT

v_call: TRBV18
clone_size: NA
d_call: TRBD1
j_call: TRBJ1-1
cdr3_aa: CASSPLAQGLLEVGTEAFF
cdr3_nt: TGTGCCAGCTCACCACTAGCACAGGGGCTTTTAGAAGTAGGTACTGAAGCTTTCTTT

v_call: TRBV7-9
clone_size: few
d_call: NA
j_call: TRBJ2-3
cdr3_aa: CASSPLDSYTDTQYF
cdr3_nt: TGTGCCAGCAGCCCACTGGACAGCTACACAGATACGCAGTATTTT

v_call: TRBV11-3
clone_size: NA
d_call: NA
j_call: TRBJ2-7
cdr3_aa: CASSLTLFGSGDYEQYF
cdr3_nt: TGTGCCAGCAGCTTGACCCTTTTCGGGAGCGGCGACTACGAGCAGTACTTC

v_call: TRBV6-5
clone_size: NA
d_call: NA
j_call: TRBJ2-6
cdr3_aa: CASKRGTPASGANVLTF
cdr3_nt: TGTGCCAGCAAAAGAGGGACGCCAGCCTCTGGGGCCAACGTCCTGACTTTC

v_call: TRBV11-2
clone_size: NA
d_call: NA
j_call: TRBJ2-3
cdr3_aa: CAIPGATRTDTQYF
cdr3_nt: TGTGCCATCCCTGGAGCTACCCGCACAGATACGCAGTATTTT

v_call: TRBV19
clone_size: NA
d_call: NA
j_call: TRBJ2-2
cdr3_aa: CASNRFGDGELFF
cdr3_nt: TGTGCCAGTAACCGGTTCGGGGACGGGGAGCTGTTTTTT